The 8 T cell receptor beta chains presented below share a single source sample, sequenced in a study (dated by TCRdb to about 2016). Library construction relied on RT-PCR. Sequencing was carried out with an Illumina MiSeq. Starting from the raw public reads, TCRdb applied fastp trimming at Q25, assembled clones with MiXCR and retained in-frame beta chains. Every CDR3 protein is listed once, alongside the most common genes and DNA of its rows. In this sample the table shows about 680,000 distinct CDR3 sequences, 12% to 15% of which occur a single time. The ten largest clones add up to 3.6% of the sample. Sequencing was performed on memory CD4+ T cells from blood. Every receptor here comes from a female donor in good health, serving as a healthy control.

This clonotype was detected a few times. V and J are TRBV6-2 or TRBV6-3 and TRBJ2-2; TRBD2 aligns across 9 bases. The CDR3 covers 15 residues. The ends lost 6 bases at V and 1 base at J; junction bases unmatched: 3. Germline loops: CDR1 MNHEY, CDR2 SVGEGT. The CDR3 spells CASRPSGKNTGELFF. The CDR3 bases are TGTGCCAGCAGACCTAGCGGGAAGAACACCGGGGAGCTGTTTTTT.

This clonotype was detected ten times or more. The rearrangement joins TRBV20-1 to TRBJ1-5; D is uncertain. CDR3 size: 14 residues. Trimming took off 3 bases at V and 4 bases at J, with 13 bases between the two ends. The germline V gene has CDR1 DFQATT and CDR2 SNEGSKA (reference sequence). CDR3 in DNA: TGCAGTGCTAGGGGTTGGCAGGCAAATCAGCCCCAGCATTTT. Translating gives CSARGWQANQPQHF.

The table lists this clonotype with a few counts. The chain joins TRBV20-1 to TRBJ2-7; D unclear. This CDR3 contains 12 residues. Trimming stripped 5 bases from V and 6 bases from J, with 14 bases between. Looked up from germline, CDR1 is DFQATT and CDR2 is SNEGSKA (reference sequence). The CDR3 is CSALDGPSEQYF. The CDR3, as DNA: TGCAGTGCTCTAGACGGCCCCAGCGAGCAGTACTTC.

This clonotype was seen more than once but under ten times. The V and J genes are TRBV20-1 and TRBJ2-7; D is undetermined. Deletions cut 3 bases from V and 2 bases from J, with 14 bases between. This CDR3 has 14 residues. The germline gives CDR1 DFQATT, CDR2 SNEGSKA (reference sequence). CDR3 region: CSASNPSLTYEQYF. The CDR3 nucleotides read TGCAGTGCTAGTAACCCGTCTCTAACCTACGAGCAGTACTTC.

This clonotype was seen at least ten times. The V and J genes are TRBV6-1 and TRBJ2-7; TRBD2 matches 9 bases. With 6 bases clipped from V and 5 bases from J, the junction kept 8 bases outside the gene matches. The CDR3 has 14 residues. Germline V gene lookup returns CDR1 MNHNS and CDR2 SASEGT. The CDR3 is CASSPGLALDEQYF. The CDR3 bases are TGTGCCAGCAGCCCGGGACTAGCCTTGGACGAGCAGTACTTC.

This clonotype has more than one count but fewer than ten. V usage is TRBV7-2 and J usage is TRBJ2-1; 10 nucleotides agree with TRBD2. The V segment lost 0 bases and the J segment 0 bases; nucleotides outside the gene matches: 5. Per germline, CDR1 SGHTA and CDR2 FQGNSA. This CDR3 contains 18 residues. This chain's CDR3 is CASSLAYSGGSSYNEQFF. CDR3 in DNA: TGTGCCAGCAGCTTAGCATATAGCGGGGGGAGCTCCTACAATGAGCAGTTCTTC.

This clonotype was recorded many times. The chain joins TRBV6-5 to TRBJ1-2, with 7 bases aligning to TRBD1. J lost 7 bases, V lost 0 bases, and 5 bases had no gene match. CDR3 length equals 14 residues. Germline CDR1 and CDR2: MNHEY and SVGAGI. CDR3 nucleotides: TGTGCCAGCAGTTACTCGAGCAGGGGGTTTGGCTACACCTTC. Amino acid sequence: CASSYSSRGFGYTF.

J is TRBJ1-2 and V is TRBV7-9; D perhaps matches TRBD1 (6 bases). Between the trimmed V and J ends, which lost 3 bases and 6 bases, there was a span of 17 bases. The V gene's germline CDR1 is SEHNR and CDR2 FQNEAQ (reference sequence). The CDR3 length is 15 residues. The chain's CDR3 is CASSLGPQGKDGYTF. CDR3 DNA: TGTGCCAGCAGCTTGGGCCCCCAGGGGAAAGATGGCTACACCTTC. The whole variable domain, remainder taken from reference TRBV7-9 and TRBJ1-2, is DTGVSQNPRHKITKRGQNVTFRCDPISEHNRLYWYRQTLGQGPEFLTYFQNEAQLEKSRLLSDRFSAERPKGSFSTLEIQRTEQGDSAMYLCASSLGPQGKDGYTFGSGTRLTVV.